The 17 T cell receptor beta chains below all came from one sample that was sequenced in a study of naive CD8 T cells in extremely preterm neonates. Sequencing was performed with immunoSEQ multiplex PCR; in TCRdb, only in-frame clones are kept and a portion is missing. The sample has some 7,000 clones, 98% seen once. Sequencing used naive CD8+ T cells from blood. The receptor set was obtained from a human donor in good health.

The genes are TRBV15 and TRBJ1-5; D uncertain. This CDR3 comprises 15 residues. Trimming removed 5 bases at V and 4 bases at J, with 15 bases between. CDR1 is LNHNV and CDR2 is YYDKDF in the germline V gene (reference sequence). The CDR3, as DNA: TGTGCCACCAGCGAGAGAGGAGGGAGGAATCAGCCCCAGCATTTT. Translating gives CATSERGGRNQPQHF.

The V and J genes are TRBV9 and TRBJ2-7, with 13 bases fitting TRBD2. The CDR3 is 14 amino acids. Germline CDR1 SGDLS, CDR2 YYNGEE. The trim removed 2 bases at V and 7 bases at J, leaving 3 bases unmatched. CDR3 in DNA: TGTGCCAGCAGCGTTGGGACTAGCGGGGCGGAGCAGTACTTC. Encoded protein: CASSVGTSGAEQYF.

The V call is TRBV28, the J call TRBJ1-2; possibly TRBD1 for D (5 bases). The V end lost 6 bases, the J end lost 3 bases, and 17 bases lay between the germline ends. Germline V gene lookup returns CDR1 MDHEN and CDR2 SYDVKM. This CDR3 region has 15 residues. CDR3 residues: CASRGTGDLDYGYTF. The CDR3 DNA reads TGTGCCAGCAGAGGGACTGGGGACTTGGACTATGGCTACACCTTC.

This rearrangement joins TRBV5-1 to TRBJ2-2; the match to TRBD2 covers 14 bases. Germline CDR1 is SGHRS and CDR2 is YFSETQ. V shed 2 bases and J 4 bases; nucleotides not matched to a gene: 4. The CDR3 has 17 residues. The CDR3 reads CASSFPTSGRATGELFF. The CDR3, as DNA: TGCGCCAGCAGCTTCCCGACTAGCGGGAGGGCCACCGGGGAGCTGTTTTTT.

This chain uses TRBV20-1 with TRBJ2-1; D is unresolved. In germline, CDR1 is DFQATT, CDR2 SNEGSKA (reference sequence). The length of the CDR3 is 10 residues. Trimming cost V 6 bases and J 9 bases, with 9 bases left between them. The CDR3 protein is CSAILSEQFF. DNA for the CDR3: TGCAGTGCCATACTGAGTGAGCAGTTCTTC.

V and J are TRBV27 and TRBJ2-4, with D possibly being TRBD1 (6 bases). V dropped 5 bases and J dropped 10 bases, with 18 bases sitting between them. The CDR3 totals 14 residues. Looked up from germline, CDR1 is MNHEY and CDR2 is SMNVEV (reference sequence). CDR3 protein: CASSPAGQNLIQYF. CDR3 DNA sequence: TGTGCCAGCAGTCCCGCTGGACAGAATTTGATTCAGTACTTC.

This chain connects TRBV5-4 to TRBJ1-3, with D perhaps matching TRBD1 (6 bases). Deletions cut 5 bases from V and 4 bases from J, with 10 bases between. The CDR3 contains 13 residues. Germline-derived CDR1 and CDR2 are SGHNT and YYREEE (reference sequence). The CDR3 loop reads CASREDRGNTIYF. Here the CDR3 DNA reads TGTGCCAGCAGAGAAGACAGGGGAAACACCATATATTTT.

The chain joins TRBV7-3 to TRBJ2-2, with a weak D call TRBD2 (5 bases). The CDR3 length is 15 residues. The V and J ends lost 4 bases and 5 bases respectively, with 14 bases between them. Germline V CDR1 and CDR2: SGHTA, FQGTGA. The CDR3 protein is CASSSGLPGTGELFF. The DNA for the CDR3 is TGTGCCAGCAGCTCAGGACTCCCGGGGACCGGGGAGCTGTTTTTT.

The chain couples TRBV4-1 to TRBJ2-7, with 7 bases aligning to TRBD1. The trim removed 4 bases at V and 3 bases at J, leaving 15 bases unmatched. This CDR3 contains 17 residues. The germline gives CDR1 MGHRA, CDR2 YSYEKL. CDR3 in DNA: TGCGCCAGCAGCCGCAGAAATGAACAGGGGCCTTACTACGAGCAGTACTTC. Protein: CASSRRNEQGPYYEQYF.

V usage is TRBV6-1 and J usage is TRBJ2-7; 12 bases fit TRBD2. The CDR3 is 14 amino acids. Unmatched junction bases numbered 3, after V lost 6 bases and J lost 3 bases. The V gene's germline CDR1 is MNHNS and CDR2 SASEGT. DNA of the CDR3: TGTGCCAGCAGGACTAGCGGGAGTATCTACGAGCAGTACTTC. It encodes CASRTSGSIYEQYF.

The V gene is TRBV4-1, the J gene TRBJ2-4, with 9 positions matching TRBD2. CDR1 and CDR2 from the germline V gene are MGHRA and YSYEKL. This CDR3 has 18 residues. V trimming: 7 bases; J trimming: 1 base; junction bases outside the gene matches: 14. The CDR3 region has the DNA TGCGCCAGCACCAATCTAGCGGGATCTCCTGGGGCCAAAAACATTCAGTACTTC. Its translation is CASTNLAGSPGAKNIQYF.

The V call is TRBV4-2, the J call TRBJ2-5; D is unresolved. Between the trimmed V and J ends, which lost 3 bases and 8 bases, there was a span of 16 bases. The CDR3 runs to 14 residues. Germline lookup yields CDR1 LGHNA and CDR2 YNFKEQ. The CDR3 sequence is CASSQARVADTQYF. CDR3 coding DNA: TGTGCCAGCAGCCAGGCCCGGGTCGCCGATACCCAGTACTTC.

The chain combines TRBV28 with TRBJ2-7; weak D call: TRBD1 (6 bases). V lost 6 bases and J lost 4, with 16 bases in between. The length of the CDR3 is 14 residues. CDR1 is MDHEN, CDR2 SYDVKM, per germline. For the CDR3, the DNA is TGTGCCAGCAGCGTACAGGGAAGACATTACGAGCAGTACTTC. This encodes CASSVQGRHYEQYF.

This clone was seen just once. The chain links TRBV28 to TRBJ2-3; tentatively, D is TRBD1 (7 bases). Germline V gene data show CDR1 as MDHEN and CDR2 as SYDVKM. V gave up 3 bases and J gave up 4 bases, with 17 bases separating them. This CDR3 comprises 16 residues. The CDR3 protein is CASSLGGTGVADTQYF. CDR3 nucleotides: TGTGCCAGCAGTTTGGGAGGAACAGGGGTGGCAGATACGCAGTATTTT. The entire variable domain, with the rest obtained from reference TRBV28 and TRBJ2-3, is as follows: DVKVTQSSRYLVKRTGEKVFLECVQDMDHENMFWYRQDPGLGLRLIYFSYDVKMKEKGDIPEGYSVSREKKERFSLILESASTNQTSMYLCASSLGGTGVADTQYFGPGTRLTVL.

The chain recombines TRBV28 with TRBJ1-3; 7 nucleotides align to TRBD1. V dropped 2 bases and J dropped 4; count of bases not matched to a gene: 2. The CDR3 runs 14 residues. Germline V gene lookup returns CDR1 MDHEN and CDR2 SYDVKM. CDR3 in DNA: TGTGCCAGCAGTTTAGGACAGGAGGGAAACACCATATATTTT. This codes for CASSLGQEGNTIYF.

The genes are TRBV4-1 and TRBJ2-7; weak D call: TRBD2 (5 bases). Trimming took off 2 bases at V and 1 base at J, with 9 bases between the two ends. Germline lookup yields CDR1 MGHRA and CDR2 YSYEKL. There are 14 residues in the CDR3. The CDR3 sequence is CASSQSGGSYEQYF. For the CDR3, the DNA is TGCGCCAGCAGCCAAAGCGGCGGGTCCTACGAGCAGTACTTC.

This clone was observed once. V and J are TRBV7-9 and TRBJ2-3, with TRBD2 matching 7 bases. V dropped 8 bases and J dropped 4; count of bases not matched to a gene: 12. The germline CDR1 and CDR2 sequences are SEHNR and FQNEAQ (reference sequence). The CDR3 totals 15 residues. In DNA form, the CDR3 reads TGTGCCAGCCTTAGCGGGCCGTCGGTCCCAGATACGCAGTATTTT. This encodes CASLSGPSVPDTQYF.